This is a list of T cell receptor beta chains from one sample in a study of PD-1 blockade in classical Hodgkin lymphoma. Assay: immunoSEQ multiplex PCR; the TCRdb copy retains only in-frame clones and omits some. This table has about 39,000 clones, 70% to 85% appearing once. The source was peripheral blood mononuclear cells (PBMCs), collected before the fourth cycle of nivolumab. The receptors come from a human donor with classical Hodgkin lymphoma. Each CDR3 is given with its conserved first and last residue. D genes are given only for firm matches. Not all rows give a size; the values are once, few, many and, for expanded clones, a class.

clone size	V gene	D gene	J gene	CDR3 protein	CDR3 DNA
.	TRBV6-4	.	TRBJ1-1	CASRPQGSMNTEAFF	TGTGCCAGCAGACCCCAGGGTTCGATGAACACTGAAGCTTTCTTT
.	TRBV5-6	.	TRBJ2-3	CASSLTISDTQYF	TGTGCCAGCAGCCTCACGATTTCGGATACGCAGTATTTT
once	TRBV5-4	TRBD2	TRBJ2-1	CASSLTSGVGEQFF	TGTGCCAGCAGCTTGACTAGCGGGGTGGGGGAGCAGTTCTTC
.	TRBV5-1	.	TRBJ2-4	CASAPTTGLGNIQYF	TGCGCCAGCGCCCCTACCACAGGGTTGGGGAACATTCAGTACTTC
.	TRBV6-6	TRBD2	TRBJ2-5	CASSYEGLAGETQYF	TGTGCCAGCAGTTACGAGGGACTAGCGGGAGAGACCCAGTACTTC
.	TRBV10-3	.	TRBJ1-5	CAISVGDQPQHF	TGTGCCATCAGTGTTGGCGACCAGCCCCAGCATTTT
.	TRBV6-5	.	TRBJ2-1	CASSYSPFYNEQFF	TGTGCCAGCAGTTACTCTCCGTTCTACAATGAGCAGTTCTTC
.	TRBV7-2	.	TRBJ1-6	CASSLGHGSYNSPLHF	TGTGCCAGCAGCTTAGGCCATGGCTCCTATAATTCACCCCTCCACTTT
.	TRBV28	.	TRBJ2-7	CASSFQGGTYEQYF	TGTGCCAGCAGTTTCCAGGGGGGAACCTACGAGCAGTACTTC
.	TRBV7-2	TRBD1	TRBJ2-3	CASSPRGRIATDTQYF	TGTGCCAGCAGCCCAAGGGGGCGAATAGCCACAGATACGCAGTATTTT
.	TRBV10-3	TRBD1	TRBJ2-7	CAIQDRLTYEQYF	TGTGCCATCCAGGACAGGCTCACCTACGAGCAGTACTTC
.	TRBV7-2	.	TRBJ2-1	CASSFVGSGAPTLF	.
.	TRBV18	TRBD1	TRBJ1-1	CASAGQGNTEAFF	TGTGCCAGCGCAGGACAGGGGAACACTGAAGCTTTCTTT
.	TRBV5-1	.	TRBJ1-3	CASSSRQADLGNTIYF	TGCGCCAGCAGCTCCCGACAGGCCGACCTTGGAAACACCATATATTTT
.	TRBV5-8	.	TRBJ2-7	CASSLVRGVEQYF	TGTGCCAGCAGCTTGGTCAGGGGCGTTGAGCAGTACTTC
.	TRBV4-2	TRBD2	TRBJ2-3	CASSALTSGYTDTQYF	TGTGCCAGCAGCGCCCTGACTAGCGGATACACAGATACGCAGTATTTT
.	TRBV6-5	.	TRBJ2-7	CASSYSASTYEQYF	TGTGCCAGCAGTTACTCGGCCAGTACCTACGAGCAGTACTTC
few	TRBV28	.	TRBJ2-7	CASSRTGGTAYEQYF	TGTGCCAGCAGTAGAACGGGCGGGACAGCTTACGAGCAGTACTTC
once	TRBV28	.	TRBJ2-7	CASSFAYEQYF	TGTGCCAGCAGTTTCGCCTACGAGCAGTACTTC
few	TRBV6-1	TRBD2	TRBJ2-5	CASRRTSPQETQYF	TGTGCCAGCAGAAGGACTAGCCCACAAGAGACCCAGTACTTC
once	TRBV6-1	TRBD1	TRBJ1-6	CASSKGQGNSPLHF	TGTGCCAGCAGTAAGGGACAGGGCAATTCACCCCTCCACTTT
.	TRBV5-6	.	TRBJ2-7	CASSFGPGALYEQYF	TGTGCCAGCAGCTTCGGTCCCGGGGCCCTCTACGAGCAGTACTTC
.	TRBV7-2	.	TRBJ2-5	CASSLSQGRQETQYF	TGTGCCAGCAGCTTAAGTCAGGGGAGACAAGAGACCCAGTACTTC
.	TRBV6-6	.	TRBJ1-5	CASKQGGNQPQHF	TGTGCCAGCAAGCAGGGTGGCAATCAGCCCCAGCATTTT